The table lists the clone carrying this TCR beta chain with a count of one. These data come from a study of cytomegalovirus exposure and HLA in healthy donors. V lost 5 bases, J lost 0 bases, and 7 bases stayed unmatched. Germline lookup yields CDR1 LNHDA and CDR2 SQIVND (reference sequence). The CDR3 extends over 16 amino acids. Data came from immunoSEQ multiplex PCR; TCRdb stores just in-frame clones and leaves some out. The table lists 110,000 to 150,000 clones, 89% of them singletons. The source is a woman aged 18-29 years in good health and CMV-seropositive. The source material was PBMCs. The chain carries TRBV19 and TRBJ2-3, with 8 nucleotides matching TRBD1. This chain's CDR3 is CASSPRTGKSTDTQYF. The CDR3 nucleotides read TGTGCCAGTAGTCCTCGGACAGGGAAGAGCACAGATACGCAGTATTTT. The full variable domain, in which reference TRBV19 and TRBJ2-3 provide the parts outside the CDR3, is DGGITQSPKYLFRKEGQNVTLSCEQNLNHDAMYWYRQDPGQGLRLIYYSQIVNDFQKGDIAEGYSVSREKKESFPLTVTSAQKNPTAFYLCASSPRTGKSTDTQYFGPGTRLTVL.